This note documents a single TCR beta chain sequence. Cohorts were based on clinical histories the participants reported. The data stem from a study of blood T cell repertoires in COVID-19. Study overall: The origin of the acute and convalescent COVID-19 samples was the United States, Italy and Spain.

Germline values: CDR1 SGHAT, CDR2 FQDESV (reference sequence). The CDR3 contains 15 residues. The V segment lost 4 bases and the J segment 5 bases; nucleotides outside the gene matches: 7. Authors' data handling: Estimation of nucleated cell counts relied on the amplification of reference gene primers. Some clones are missing from TCRdb's copy, which holds only in-frame ones; the method was immunoSEQ multiplex PCR. That table supplies the V and J calls and clone size; D and trimming were determined from the DNA. The table shows around 250,000 clones, with around 84% occurring only once. The chain recombines TRBV11-1 with TRBJ2-7; TRBD1 aligns across 11 bases. Sample: PBMCs or T cells enriched from blood (not recorded which). This clonotype was obtained from a young man with acute COVID-19. In DNA form, the CDR3 reads TGTGCCAGCAGCTACTTCGGACAGGGGGCCCACGAGCAGTACGTC. Amino acids: CASSYFGQGAHEQYV.